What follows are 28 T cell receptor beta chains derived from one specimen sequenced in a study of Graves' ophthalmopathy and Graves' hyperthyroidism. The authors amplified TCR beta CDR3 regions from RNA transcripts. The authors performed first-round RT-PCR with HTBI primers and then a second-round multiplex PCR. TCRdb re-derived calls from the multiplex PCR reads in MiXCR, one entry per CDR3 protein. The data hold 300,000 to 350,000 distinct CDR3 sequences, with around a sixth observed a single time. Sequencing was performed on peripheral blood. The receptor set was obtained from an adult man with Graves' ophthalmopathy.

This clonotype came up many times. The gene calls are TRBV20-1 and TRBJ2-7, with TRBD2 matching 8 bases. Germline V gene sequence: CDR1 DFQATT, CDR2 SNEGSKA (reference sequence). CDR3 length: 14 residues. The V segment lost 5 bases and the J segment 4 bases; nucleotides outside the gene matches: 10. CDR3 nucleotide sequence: TGCAGTGCTGTCCCCGGGAGGGGCGGGTACGAGCAGTACTTC. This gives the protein CSAVPGRGGYEQYF.

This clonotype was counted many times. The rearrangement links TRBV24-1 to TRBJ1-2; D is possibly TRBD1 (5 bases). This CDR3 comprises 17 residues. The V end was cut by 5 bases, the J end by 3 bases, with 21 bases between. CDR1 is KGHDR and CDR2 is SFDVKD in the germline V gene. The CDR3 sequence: CATSGPTVGRGYYGYTF. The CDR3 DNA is TGTGCCACCAGTGGTCCCACGGTCGGAAGGGGCTACTATGGCTACACCTTC.

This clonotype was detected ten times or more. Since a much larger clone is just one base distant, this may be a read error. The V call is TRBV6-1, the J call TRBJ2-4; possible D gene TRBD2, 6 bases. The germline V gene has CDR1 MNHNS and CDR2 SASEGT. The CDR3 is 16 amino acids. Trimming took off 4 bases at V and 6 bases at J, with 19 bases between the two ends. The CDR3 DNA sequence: TGTGCCAGCAGTGTCAGTATGAGACGGGGGACAAACATTCAGTACTTC. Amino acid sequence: CASSVSMRRGTNIQYF.

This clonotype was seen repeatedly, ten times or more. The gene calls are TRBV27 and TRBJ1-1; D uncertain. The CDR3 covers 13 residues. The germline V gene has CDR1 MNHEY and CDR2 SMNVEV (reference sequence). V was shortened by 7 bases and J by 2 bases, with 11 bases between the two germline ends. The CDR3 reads CASKPSGNTEAFF. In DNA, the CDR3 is TGTGCCAGCAAGCCCAGCGGAAACACTGAAGCTTTCTTT.

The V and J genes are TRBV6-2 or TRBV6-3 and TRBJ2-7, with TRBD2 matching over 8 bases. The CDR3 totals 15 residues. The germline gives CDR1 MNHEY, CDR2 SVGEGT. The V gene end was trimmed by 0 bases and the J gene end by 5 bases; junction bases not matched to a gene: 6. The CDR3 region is CASSYSGGRSNEQYF. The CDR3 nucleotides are TGTGCCAGCAGTTACTCGGGCGGGAGGAGCAACGAGCAGTACTTC.

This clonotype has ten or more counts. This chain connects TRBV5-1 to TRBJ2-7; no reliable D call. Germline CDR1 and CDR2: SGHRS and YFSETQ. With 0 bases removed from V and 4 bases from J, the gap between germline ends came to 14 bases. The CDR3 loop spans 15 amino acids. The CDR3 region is CASSLGTPPSYEQYF. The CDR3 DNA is TGCGCCAGCAGCTTGGGGACGCCGCCCTCTTACGAGCAGTACTTC.

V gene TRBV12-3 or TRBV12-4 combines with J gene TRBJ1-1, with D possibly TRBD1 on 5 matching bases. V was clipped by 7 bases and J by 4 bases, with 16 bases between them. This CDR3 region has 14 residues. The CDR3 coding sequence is TGTGCCAGCACCCTGGGACCTCCCAGCACTGAAGCTTTCTTT. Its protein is CASTLGPPSTEAFF.

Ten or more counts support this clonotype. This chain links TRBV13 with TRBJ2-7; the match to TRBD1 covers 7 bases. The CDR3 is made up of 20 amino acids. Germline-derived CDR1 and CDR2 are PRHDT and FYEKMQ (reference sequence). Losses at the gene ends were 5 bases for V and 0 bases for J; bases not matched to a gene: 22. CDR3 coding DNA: TGTGCCAGCAGCCTACCGCGGACAGGAACAGGGCCGAAGGACTCCTACGAGCAGTACTTC. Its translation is CASSLPRTGTGPKDSYEQYF. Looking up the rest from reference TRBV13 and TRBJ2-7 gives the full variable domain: AAGVIQSPRHLIKEKRETATLKCYPIPRHDTVYWYQQGPGQDPQFLISFYEKMQSDKGSIPDRFSAQQFSDYHSELNMSSLELGDSALYFCASSLPRTGTGPKDSYEQYFGPGTRLTVT.

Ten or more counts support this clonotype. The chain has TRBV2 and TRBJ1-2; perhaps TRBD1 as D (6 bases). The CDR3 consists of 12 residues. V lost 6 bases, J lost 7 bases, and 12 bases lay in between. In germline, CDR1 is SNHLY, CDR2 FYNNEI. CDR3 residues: CASRRRQAGYTF. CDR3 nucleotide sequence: TGTGCCAGCAGACGCCGACAGGCTGGCTACACCTTC.

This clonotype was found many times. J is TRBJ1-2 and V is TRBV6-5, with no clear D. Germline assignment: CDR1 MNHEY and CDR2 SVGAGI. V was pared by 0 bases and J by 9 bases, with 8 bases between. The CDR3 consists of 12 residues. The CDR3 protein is CASSYSMTRYTF. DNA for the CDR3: TGTGCCAGCAGTTACTCGATGACGCGCTACACCTTC.

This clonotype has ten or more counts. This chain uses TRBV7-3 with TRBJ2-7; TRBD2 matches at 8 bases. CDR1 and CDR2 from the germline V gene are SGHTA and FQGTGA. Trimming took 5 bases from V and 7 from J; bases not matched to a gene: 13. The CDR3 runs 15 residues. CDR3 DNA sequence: TGTGCCAGCAGCCCCCGTGGTAGCGGGGACTTTGAGCAGTACTTC. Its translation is CASSPRGSGDFEQYF.

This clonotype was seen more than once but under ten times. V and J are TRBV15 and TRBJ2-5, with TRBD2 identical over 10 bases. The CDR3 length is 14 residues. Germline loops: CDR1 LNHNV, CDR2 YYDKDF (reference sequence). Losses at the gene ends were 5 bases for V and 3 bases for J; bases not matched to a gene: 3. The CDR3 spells CATSLAGVKETQYF. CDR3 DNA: TGTGCCACCAGCCTAGCGGGAGTAAAAGAGACCCAGTACTTC.

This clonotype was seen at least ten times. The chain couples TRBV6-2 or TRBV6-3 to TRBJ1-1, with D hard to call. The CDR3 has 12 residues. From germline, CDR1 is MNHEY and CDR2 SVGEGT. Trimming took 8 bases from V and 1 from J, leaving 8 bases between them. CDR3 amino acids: CASLHRNTEAFF. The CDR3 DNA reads TGTGCCAGCCTGCATCGGAACACTGAAGCTTTCTTT.

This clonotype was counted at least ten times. Here the CDR3 DNA reads TGTGCCACCAGCAGAGTCCGGGGTGGCGGGGAGCTGTTTTTT. The encoded protein is CATSRVRGGGELFF. The chain combines TRBV15 with TRBJ2-2; D possibly corresponds to TRBD2 (5 bases). This CDR3 region has 14 residues. The germline V and J ends were trimmed by 1 base and 7 bases, with 10 bases remaining between them. CDR1 is LNHNV, CDR2 YYDKDF, per germline (reference sequence).

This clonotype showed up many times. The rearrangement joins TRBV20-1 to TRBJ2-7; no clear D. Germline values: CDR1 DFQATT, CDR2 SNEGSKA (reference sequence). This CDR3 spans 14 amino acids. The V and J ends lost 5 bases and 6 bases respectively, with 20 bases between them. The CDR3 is CSAFLPPTSGEQYF. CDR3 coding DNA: TGCAGTGCTTTCCTCCCCCCTACAAGTGGCGAGCAGTACTTC.

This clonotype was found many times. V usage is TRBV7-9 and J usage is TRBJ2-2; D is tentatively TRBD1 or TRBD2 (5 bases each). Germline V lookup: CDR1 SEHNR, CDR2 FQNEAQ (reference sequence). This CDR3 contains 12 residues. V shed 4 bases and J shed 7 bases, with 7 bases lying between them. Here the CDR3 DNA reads TGTGCCAGCAGCTGGGACCACGGGGAGCTGTTTTTT. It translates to CASSWDHGELFF. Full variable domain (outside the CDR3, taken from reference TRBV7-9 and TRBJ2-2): DTGVSQNPRHKITKRGQNVTFRCDPISEHNRLYWYRQTLGQGPEFLTYFQNEAQLEKSRLLSDRFSAERPKGSFSTLEIQRTEQGDSAMYLCASSWDHGELFFGEGSRLTVL.

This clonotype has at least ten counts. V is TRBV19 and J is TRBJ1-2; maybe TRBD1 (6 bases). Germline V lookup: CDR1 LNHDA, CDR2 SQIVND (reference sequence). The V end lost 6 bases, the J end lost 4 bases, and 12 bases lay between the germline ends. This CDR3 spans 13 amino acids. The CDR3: CASSKQGRYGYTF. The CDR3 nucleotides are TGTGCCAGTAGCAAACAGGGTCGCTATGGCTACACCTTC.

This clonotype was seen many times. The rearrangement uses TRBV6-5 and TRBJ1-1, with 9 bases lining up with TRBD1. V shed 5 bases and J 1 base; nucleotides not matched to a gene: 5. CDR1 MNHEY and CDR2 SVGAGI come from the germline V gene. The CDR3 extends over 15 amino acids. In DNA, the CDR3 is TGTGCCAGCAGTACTATGGGACAGGGGAACACTGAAGCTTTCTTT. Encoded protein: CASSTMGQGNTEAFF.

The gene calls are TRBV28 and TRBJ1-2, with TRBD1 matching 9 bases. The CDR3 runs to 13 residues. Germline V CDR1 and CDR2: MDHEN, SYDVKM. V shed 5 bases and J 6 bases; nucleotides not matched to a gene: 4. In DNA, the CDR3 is TGTGCCAGCAGTCCGTGGACAGGGGATGGCTACACCTTC. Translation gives CASSPWTGDGYTF.

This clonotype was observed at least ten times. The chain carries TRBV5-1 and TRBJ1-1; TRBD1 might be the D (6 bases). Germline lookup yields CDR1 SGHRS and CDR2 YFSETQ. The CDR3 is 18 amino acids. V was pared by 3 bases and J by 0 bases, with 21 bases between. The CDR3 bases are TGCGCCAGCAGCTCGATACGCCCGGGACAAATGATGAACACTGAAGCTTTCTTT. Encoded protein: CASSSIRPGQMMNTEAFF.

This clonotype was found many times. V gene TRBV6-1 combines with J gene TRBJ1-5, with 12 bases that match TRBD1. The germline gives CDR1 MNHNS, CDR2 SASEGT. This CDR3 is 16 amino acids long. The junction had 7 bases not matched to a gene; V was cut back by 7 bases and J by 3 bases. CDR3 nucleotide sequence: TGTGCCAGCATCTTCGGGACAGGGGGCGTCAATCAGCCCCAGCATTTT. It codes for CASIFGTGGVNQPQHF.

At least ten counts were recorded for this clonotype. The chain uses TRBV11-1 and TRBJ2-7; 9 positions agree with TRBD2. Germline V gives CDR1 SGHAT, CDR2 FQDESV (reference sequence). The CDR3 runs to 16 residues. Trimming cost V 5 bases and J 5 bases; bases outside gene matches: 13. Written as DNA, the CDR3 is TGTGCCAGCAGCGCCTGGGGGAGCGGGGGGCCCGACGAGCAGTACTTC. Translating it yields CASSAWGSGGPDEQYF.

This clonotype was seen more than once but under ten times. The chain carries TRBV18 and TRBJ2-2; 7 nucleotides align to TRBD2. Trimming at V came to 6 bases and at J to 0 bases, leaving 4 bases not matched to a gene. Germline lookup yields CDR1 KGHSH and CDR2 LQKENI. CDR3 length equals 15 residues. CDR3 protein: CASSREATNTGELFF. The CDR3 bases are TGTGCCAGCTCCCGGGAGGCTACGAACACCGGGGAGCTGTTTTTT.

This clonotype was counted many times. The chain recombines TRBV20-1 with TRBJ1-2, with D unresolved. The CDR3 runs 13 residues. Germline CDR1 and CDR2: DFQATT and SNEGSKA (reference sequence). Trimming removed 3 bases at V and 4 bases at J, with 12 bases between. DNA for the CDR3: TGCAGTGCTAGGAGGGAAGAAGGCTATGGCTACACCTTC. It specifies CSARREEGYGYTF.

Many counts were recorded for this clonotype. The CDR3 protein is CASSLGLATYNSPLHF. CDR3 nucleotides: TGTGCCAGCAGCTTAGGTTTGGCCACCTATAATTCACCCCTCCACTTT. The chain carries TRBV11-2 and TRBJ1-6; no reliable D call. CDR1 is SGHAT and CDR2 is FQNNGV in the germline V gene. Trimming took 1 base from V and 2 from J, leaving 9 bases between them. The CDR3 consists of 16 residues. Based on the CDR3 plus reference TRBV11-2 and TRBJ1-6, the full variable domain is EAGVAQSPRYKIIEKRQSVAFWCNPISGHATLYWYQQILGQGPKLLIQFQNNGVVDDSQLPKDRFSAERLKGVDSTLKIQPAKLEDSAVYLCASSLGLATYNSPLHFGNGTRLTVT.

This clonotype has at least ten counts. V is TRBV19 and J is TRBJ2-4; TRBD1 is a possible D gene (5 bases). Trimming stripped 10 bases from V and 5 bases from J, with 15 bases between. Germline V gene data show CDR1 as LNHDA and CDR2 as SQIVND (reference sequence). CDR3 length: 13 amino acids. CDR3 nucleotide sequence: TGTGCCACTCGAGAGACAGCACAAAACATTCAGTACTTC. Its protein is CATRETAQNIQYF. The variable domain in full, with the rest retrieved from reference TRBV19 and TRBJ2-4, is DGGITQSPKYLFRKEGQNVTLSCEQNLNHDAMYWYRQDPGQGLRLIYYSQIVNDFQKGDIAEGYSVSREKKESFPLTVTSAQKNPTAFYLCATRETAQNIQYFGAGTRLSVL.

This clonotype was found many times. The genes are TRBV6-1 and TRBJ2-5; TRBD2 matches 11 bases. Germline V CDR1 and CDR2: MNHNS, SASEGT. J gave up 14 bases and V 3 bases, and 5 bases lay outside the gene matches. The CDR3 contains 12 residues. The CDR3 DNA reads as TGTGCCAGCAGTGATACTAGCGGGGGCCTTTACTTC. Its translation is CASSDTSGGLYF.

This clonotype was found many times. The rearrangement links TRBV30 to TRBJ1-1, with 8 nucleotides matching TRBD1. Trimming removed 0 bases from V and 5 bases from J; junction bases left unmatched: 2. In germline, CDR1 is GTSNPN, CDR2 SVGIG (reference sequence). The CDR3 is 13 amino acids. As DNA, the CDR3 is TGTGCCTGGAGTGTACAGGGGGATACTGAAGCTTTCTTT. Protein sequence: CAWSVQGDTEAFF. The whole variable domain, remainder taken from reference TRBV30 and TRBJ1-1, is SQTIHQWPATLVQPVGSPLSLECTVEGTSNPNLYWYRQAAGRGLQLLFYSVGIGQISSEVPQNLSASRPQDRQFILSSKKLLLSDSGFYLCAWSVQGDTEAFFGQGTRLTVV.